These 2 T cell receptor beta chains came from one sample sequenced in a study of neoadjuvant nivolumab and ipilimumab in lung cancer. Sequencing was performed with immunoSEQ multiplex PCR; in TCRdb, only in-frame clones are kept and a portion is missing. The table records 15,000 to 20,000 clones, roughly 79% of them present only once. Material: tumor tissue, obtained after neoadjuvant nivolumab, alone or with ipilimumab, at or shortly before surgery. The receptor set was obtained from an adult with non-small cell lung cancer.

The CDR3 bases are TGCGCCAGCAGCCCATCGGGGCAGGGATCAGGCTACGAGCAGTACTTC. Translation gives CASSPSGQGSGYEQYF. The V gene is TRBV4-3, the J gene TRBJ2-7, with D perhaps TRBD1 or TRBD2 (5 bases each). V lost 4 bases, J lost 3 bases, and 19 bases lay in between. Per the germline V gene, CDR1 is LGHNA and CDR2 is YSLEER. CDR3 size: 16 residues.

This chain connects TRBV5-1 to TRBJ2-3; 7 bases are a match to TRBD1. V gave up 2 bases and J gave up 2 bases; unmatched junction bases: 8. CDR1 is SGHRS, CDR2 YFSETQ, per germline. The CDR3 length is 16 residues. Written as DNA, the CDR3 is TGCGCCAGCAGCTTCACCTCAGGGGGATACACAGATACGCAGTATTTT. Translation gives CASSFTSGGYTDTQYF. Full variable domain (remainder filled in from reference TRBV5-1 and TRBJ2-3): KAGVTQTPRYLIKTRGQQVTLSCSPISGHRSVSWYQQTPGQGLQFLFEYFSETQRNKGNFPGRFSGRQFSNSRSEMNVSTLELGDSALYLCASSFTSGGYTDTQYFGPGTRLTVL.